Listed below are T cell receptor beta chains from one sample, sequenced in a study of blood T cell repertoires in COVID-19. Sequencing used immunoSEQ multiplex PCR; TCRdb keeps in-frame clones, though not all of them. The table records 250,000 to 300,000 clones, around nine tenths of them present only once. Material for sequencing was peripheral blood. The origin of the receptors is a young woman with COVID-19, enrolled during active disease. Each CDR3 is given with its conserved first and last residue. The D gene is left open where the match is weak. Size values are once, few and many counts, or a class for expanded clones, and some rows have none.

J gene: TRBJ1-2; D gene: TRBD1; V gene: TRBV6-5; clone size: -; CDR3 DNA: TGTGCCAGCAGTACCGACAGGGGGAGAGAAAGCTACACCTTC; CDR3 protein: CASSTDRGRESYTF
J gene: TRBJ2-7; D gene: -; V gene: TRBV2; clone size: -; CDR3 DNA: TGTGCCAGCAGTGTTCATCTTATTGAGGGGGTCTCCTACGAGCAGTACTTC; CDR3 protein: CASSVHLIEGVSYEQYF
J gene: TRBJ1-2; D gene: -; V gene: TRBV9; clone size: -; CDR3 DNA: TGTGCCAGCAGCCGCCCCGGGGATTACTATGGCTACACCTTC; CDR3 protein: CASSRPGDYYGYTF
J gene: TRBJ2-7; D gene: -; V gene: TRBV5-6; clone size: -; CDR3 DNA: TGTGCCAGCAGCTTGGGGGTGGAGTACGAGCAGTACTTC; CDR3 protein: CASSLGVEYEQYF
J gene: TRBJ1-6; D gene: TRBD1; V gene: TRBV28; clone size: -; CDR3 DNA: TGTGCCAGCAGTCCCAGACAGGGGGCTTCACCCCTCCACTTT; CDR3 protein: CASSPRQGASPLHF
J gene: TRBJ2-7; D gene: TRBD1; V gene: TRBV3-1/TRBV3-2; clone size: -; CDR3 DNA: TGTGCCAGCAGCCAGTACCCCGGGACAGGGGCCCACGAGCAGTACTTC; CDR3 protein: CASSQYPGTGAHEQYF
J gene: TRBJ2-1; D gene: TRBD2; V gene: TRBV27; clone size: -; CDR3 DNA: TGTGCCAGCAGTCCCGGGACTAGCGGAAACAATGAGCAGTTCTTC; CDR3 protein: CASSPGTSGNNEQFF
J gene: TRBJ1-1; D gene: -; V gene: TRBV6-5; clone size: -; CDR3 DNA: TGTGCCAGCAGTTACGAGGGAAGCACTGAAGCTTTCTTT; CDR3 protein: CASSYEGSTEAFF
J gene: TRBJ2-3; D gene: TRBD2; V gene: TRBV6-4; clone size: -; CDR3 DNA: TGTGCCAGCAACCGACACCTTGGACTAGCGGGAGATCCGACAGATACGCAGTATTTT; CDR3 protein: CASNRHLGLAGDPTDTQYF
J gene: TRBJ2-5; D gene: -; V gene: TRBV27; clone size: -; CDR3 DNA: TGTGCCAGCACCATGCTCCCGGCCAGGAAAGAGACCCAGTACTTC; CDR3 protein: CASTMLPARKETQYF
J gene: TRBJ2-7; D gene: -; V gene: TRBV5-5; clone size: once; CDR3 DNA: TGTGCCAGCAGCTTGCTACGAAGCGGAGCCTACGAGCAGTACTTC; CDR3 protein: CASSLLRSGAYEQYF
J gene: TRBJ2-1; D gene: -; V gene: TRBV4-3; clone size: -; CDR3 DNA: TGCGCCAGCAGCCAAGAGGCGGCGCCGTACAATGAGCAGTTCTTC; CDR3 protein: CASSQEAAPYNEQFF
J gene: TRBJ2-5; D gene: TRBD2; V gene: TRBV9; clone size: -; CDR3 DNA: TGTGCCAGCAGCGTAGGTCAGTTAGCGGGAGTTAGGGAGACCCAGTACTTC; CDR3 protein: CASSVGQLAGVRETQYF
J gene: TRBJ2-7; D gene: TRBD2; V gene: TRBV6-2/TRBV6-3; clone size: -; CDR3 DNA: TGTGCCAGCAGTTCCGAGCGGGAGAGGGTGTCCTACGAGCAGTACTTC; CDR3 protein: CASSSERERVSYEQYF
J gene: TRBJ2-3; D gene: -; V gene: TRBV19; clone size: -; CDR3 DNA: TGTGCCAGTAGTCCCGGTATGAGGGCTGACCCAGATACGCAGTATTTT; CDR3 protein: CASSPGMRADPDTQYF
J gene: TRBJ1-1; D gene: -; V gene: TRBV15; clone size: -; CDR3 DNA: TGTGCCACCAGGCGGGACCGGAACACTGAAGCTTTCTTT; CDR3 protein: CATRRDRNTEAFF
J gene: TRBJ2-1; D gene: -; V gene: TRBV12-2; clone size: -; CDR3 DNA: TGTGCAAGTCGCTTTGAGGCGGGAGGGCCGGACAATGAGCAGTTCTTC; CDR3 protein: CASRFEAGGPDNEQFF
J gene: TRBJ1-2; D gene: TRBD1; V gene: TRBV30; clone size: few; CDR3 DNA: TGTGCCTGGAGTTCCAAACAGGGGTCATATGGCTACACCTTC; CDR3 protein: CAWSSKQGSYGYTF
J gene: TRBJ1-1; D gene: -; V gene: TRBV11-2; clone size: -; CDR3 DNA: TGTGCCAGCAGCCCATCGGCAGGGCGACTCACTGAAGCTTTCTTT; CDR3 protein: CASSPSAGRLTEAFF
J gene: TRBJ2-2; D gene: TRBD2; V gene: TRBV24-1; clone size: -; CDR3 DNA: TGTGCCACCAGTGACCCTTTAGCGGGAACCGCGAACACCGGGGAGCTGTTTTTT; CDR3 protein: CATSDPLAGTANTGELFF
J gene: TRBJ2-1; D gene: TRBD1; V gene: TRBV2; clone size: -; CDR3 DNA: TGTGCCAGCCAACAGGGGTCGGGTGAGCAGTTCTTC; CDR3 protein: CASQQGSGEQFF
J gene: TRBJ2-1; D gene: -; V gene: TRBV9; clone size: -; CDR3 DNA: TGTGCCAGCAGCGCCCCTAGCGTTTCCTACAATGAGCAGTTCTTC; CDR3 protein: CASSAPSVSYNEQFF